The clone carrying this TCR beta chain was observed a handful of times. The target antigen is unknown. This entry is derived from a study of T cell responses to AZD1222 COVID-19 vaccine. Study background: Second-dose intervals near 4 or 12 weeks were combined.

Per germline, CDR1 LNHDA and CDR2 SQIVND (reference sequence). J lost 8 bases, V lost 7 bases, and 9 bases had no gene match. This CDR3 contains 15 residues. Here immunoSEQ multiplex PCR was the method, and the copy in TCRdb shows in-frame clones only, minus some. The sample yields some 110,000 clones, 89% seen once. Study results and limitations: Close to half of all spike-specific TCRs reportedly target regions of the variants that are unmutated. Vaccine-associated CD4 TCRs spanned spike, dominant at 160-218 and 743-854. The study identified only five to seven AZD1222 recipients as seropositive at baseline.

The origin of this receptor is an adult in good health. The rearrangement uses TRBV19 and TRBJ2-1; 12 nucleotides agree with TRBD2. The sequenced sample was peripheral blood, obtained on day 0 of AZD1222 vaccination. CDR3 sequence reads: CASTGTSGLWDEQFF. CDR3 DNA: TGTGCCAGTACCGGGACTAGCGGGCTTTGGGATGAGCAGTTCTTC.